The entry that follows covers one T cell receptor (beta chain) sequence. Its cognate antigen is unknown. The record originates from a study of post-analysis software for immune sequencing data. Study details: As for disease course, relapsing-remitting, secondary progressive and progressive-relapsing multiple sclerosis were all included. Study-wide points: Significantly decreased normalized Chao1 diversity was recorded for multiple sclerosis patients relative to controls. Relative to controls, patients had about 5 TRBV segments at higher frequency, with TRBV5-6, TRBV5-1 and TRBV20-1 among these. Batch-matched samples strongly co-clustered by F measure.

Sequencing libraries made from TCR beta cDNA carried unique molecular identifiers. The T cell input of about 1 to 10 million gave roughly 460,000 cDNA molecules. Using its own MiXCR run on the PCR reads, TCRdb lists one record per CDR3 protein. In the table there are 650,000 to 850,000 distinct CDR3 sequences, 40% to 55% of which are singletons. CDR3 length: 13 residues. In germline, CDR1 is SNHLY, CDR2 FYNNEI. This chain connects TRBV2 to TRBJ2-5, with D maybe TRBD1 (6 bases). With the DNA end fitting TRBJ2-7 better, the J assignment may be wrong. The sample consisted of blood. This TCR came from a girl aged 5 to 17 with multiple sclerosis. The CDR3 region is CAGTDGTPYEQYF. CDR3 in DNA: TGTGCCGGCACCGACGGGACACCGTACGAGCAGTACTTC.